The 15 T cell receptor beta chains below all came from one sample that was sequenced in a study of blood T cell repertoires in COVID-19. The assay was immunoSEQ multiplex PCR, and TCRdb's table has in-frame clones only and misses some. This sample yields 78,000 or so clones, of which around nine tenths are seen a single time; roughly 5% belongs to the top ten. The specimen was peripheral blood. The receptors originated from a man aged 50-59 years with active or convalescent COVID-19.

The sample holds a few counts of this clone. The rearrangement links TRBV29-1 to TRBJ2-2; D is uncertain. In germline, CDR1 is SQVTM, CDR2 ANQGSEA. The CDR3 runs to 11 residues. Between the trimmed V and J ends, which lost 6 bases and 2 bases, there was a span of 4 bases. The CDR3 nucleotides read TGCAGCGTACAAAACACCGGGGAGCTGTTTTTT. Protein: CSVQNTGELFF.

This rearrangement joins TRBV2 to TRBJ2-7, with 7 bases fitting TRBD1. Germline V CDR1 and CDR2: SNHLY, FYNNEI. This CDR3 is built from 12 residues. V lost 4 bases to trimming and J lost 6 bases; unmatched junction nucleotides: 3. Here the CDR3 reads CASSAGTVEQYV. The CDR3 region has the DNA TGTGCCAGCAGTGCCGGGACAGTCGAGCAGTACGTC.

The genes are TRBV24-1 and TRBJ2-4; possible D gene TRBD1, 6 bases. Germline loops: CDR1 KGHDR, CDR2 SFDVKD. Trimming cost V 3 bases and J 3 bases, with 14 bases left between them. The CDR3 covers 16 residues. The CDR3 DNA follows: TGTGCCACCAGTGATAGGAAGGGGGTTGGCAAAAACATTCAGTACTTC. It encodes CATSDRKGVGKNIQYF.

The CDR3 region has the DNA TGCGCCAGCAGTGGGGGAGAGGGATGGAACACTGAAGCTTTCTTT. Translation gives CASSGGEGWNTEAFF. The chain employs TRBV10-2 and TRBJ1-1; no definite D call. This CDR3 comprises 15 residues. Trimming removed 4 bases at V and 1 base at J, with 13 bases between. Germline CDR1 is WSHSY and CDR2 is SAAADI.

The chain links TRBV5-1 to TRBJ2-3; 8 bases match TRBD2. Germline V gene data show CDR1 as SGHRS and CDR2 as YFSETQ. The CDR3 totals 16 residues. With V trimmed by 1 base and J by 2 bases, 6 bases remained unmatched. The CDR3 region is CASSLLAGGITDTQYF. CDR3 DNA: TGCGCCAGCAGCTTGCTCGCGGGGGGAATCACAGATACGCAGTATTTT.

The chain is built from TRBV19 and TRBJ2-1, with 8 nucleotides matching TRBD2. The CDR3 has 15 residues. The ends lost 5 bases at V and 7 bases at J; junction bases unmatched: 10. CDR1 and CDR2 from the germline V gene are LNHDA and SQIVND (reference sequence). The CDR3 DNA sequence: TGTGCCAGTAGTTTCACGGGGGGGACGATGAATGAGCAGTTCTTC. Amino acids: CASSFTGGTMNEQFF.

Comments on this clone: Other DNA sequences within the sample encode an identical CDR3. The chain uses TRBV3-1 (or the pseudogene TRBV3-2) and TRBJ1-1; no reliable D call. Trimming left V 1 base short and J 0 bases short, with 6 bases between. Germline CDR1 is LGHDT and CDR2 is YNNKEL (reference sequence). The length of the CDR3 is 14 residues. The CDR3 spells CASSQVSVNTEAFF. CDR3 bases: TGTGCCAGCAGCCAAGTTTCAGTGAACACTGAAGCTTTCTTT.

This chain joins TRBV19 and TRBJ2-3, with D possibly matching TRBD1 (7 bases). CDR3 length: 14 residues. The ends were cut back, 7 bases at V and 2 bases at J, with 13 bases in the middle. Per germline, CDR1 LNHDA and CDR2 SQIVND (reference sequence). CDR3 sequence: CASNPGGYTDTQYF. Written as DNA, the CDR3 is TGTGCCAGTAACCCAGGGGGGTACACAGATACGCAGTATTTT.

The CDR3: CASTVGDQPQHF. In nucleotides, the CDR3 is TGTGCCAGCACCGTCGGAGATCAGCCCCAGCATTTT. The chain couples TRBV28 to TRBJ1-5; no firm D call. Germline CDR1 MDHEN, CDR2 SYDVKM. The CDR3 runs 12 residues. Trimming cost V 7 bases and J 5 bases, with 9 bases left between them.

The rearrangement uses TRBV10-2 and TRBJ1-5; D possibly corresponds to TRBD1 (6 bases). Germline CDR1 and CDR2: WSHSY and SAAADI. The CDR3 covers 14 residues. Trimming pared 1 base from V and 7 bases from J, leaving 11 bases between. CDR3 DNA: TGCGCCAGCAGTGAGTGGGGTCAGGGGCAGCCCCAGCATTTT. Its translation is CASSEWGQGQPQHF.

This clone was seen only a few times. This chain uses TRBV7-2 with TRBJ2-3; weak D call: TRBD1 (6 bases). V lost 5 bases, J lost 11 bases, and 14 bases lay in between. Germline V CDR1 and CDR2: SGHTA, FQGNSA. The CDR3 sequence is 12 residues long. The CDR3: CASSLEGGKQYF. CDR3 in DNA: TGTGCCAGCAGCCTGGAAGGGGGTAAGCAGTATTTT. Filled out from reference TRBV7-2 and TRBJ2-3, the complete variable domain reads GAGVSQSPSNKVTEKGKDVELRCDPISGHTALYWYRQSLGQGLEFLIYFQGNSAPDKSGLPSDRFSAERTGGSVSTLTIQRTQQEDSAVYLCASSLEGGKQYFGPGTRLTVL.

The chain combines TRBV24-1 with TRBJ1-1, with D tentatively TRBD1 (5 bases). The germline gives CDR1 KGHDR, CDR2 SFDVKD. Trimming removed 6 bases from V and 4 bases from J, with 17 bases in between. This CDR3 contains 15 residues. CDR3 sequence: CATSSGGISSTEAFF. DNA for the CDR3: TGTGCCACCAGTTCGGGGGGGATAAGCAGCACTGAAGCTTTCTTT.

The chain uses TRBV30 and TRBJ1-5, with 7 bases that match TRBD1. V was clipped by 5 bases and J by 3 bases; unmatched bases: 1. Germline CDR1 and CDR2: GTSNPN and SVGIG (reference sequence). This CDR3 is built from 12 residues. As DNA, the CDR3 is TGTGCCTGGGACAGGGCCAATCAGCCCCAGCATTTT. As protein: CAWDRANQPQHF.

The rearrangement links TRBV10-3 to TRBJ1-5; TRBD1 agrees at 8 bases. CDR1 and CDR2 (germline): ENHRY, SYGVKD. Losses at the gene ends were 5 bases for V and 5 bases for J; bases not matched to a gene: 8. The length of the CDR3 is 15 residues. The DNA for the CDR3 is TGTGCCATCAGTCACTCGGACAGGGATGATCAGCCCCAGCATTTT. Amino acids: CAISHSDRDDQPQHF.

The rearrangement uses TRBV28 and TRBJ1-2, with TRBD1 identical over 11 bases. Germline-derived CDR1 and CDR2 are MDHEN and SYDVKM. CDR3 length equals 11 residues. The DNA of the CDR3 is TGTGCAGAGGGACAGGGGGGCGGCTACACCTTC. This translates into CAEGQGGGYTF.